This entry describes one T cell receptor (beta chain). The data originate from a study of shared clonotypes between healthy human individuals. Using immunoSEQ multiplex PCR, the repertoire was profiled, and TCRdb retains in-frame clones only, with some absent. The profile shows some 500,000 clones, around 77% of them singletons. The CDR3 is made up of 14 amino acids. V lost 4 bases to trimming and J lost 5 bases, with 11 bases between them. Germline V gives CDR1 MNHEY, CDR2 SMNVEV (reference sequence). The chain has TRBV27 and TRBJ1-4, with D possibly TRBD1 on 5 matching bases. This receptor was identified in a woman aged 40-49 years in good health. Some clones in this sample may be carry-over from other donors' samples. Sequenced input: PBMCs. This chain's CDR3 is CASSWGPTNEKLFF. For the CDR3, the DNA is TGTGCCAGCAGTTGGGGCCCCACCAATGAAAAACTGTTTTTT.